The 8 T cell receptor beta chains in this list originate from one sample, sequenced in a study of T cell responses to AZD1222 COVID-19 vaccine. Profiled with immunoSEQ multiplex PCR; TCRdb holds only in-frame clones, not every one. The sample has some 110,000 clones, 89% seen once; the top ten hold over 35%. The source material was peripheral blood, sampled 28 days after the second AZD1222 dose. The receptors derive from an adult who received the AZD1222 COVID-19 vaccine.

V usage is TRBV27 and J usage is TRBJ1-4; TRBD1 aligns across 7 bases. The germline V gene encodes CDR1 MNHEY and CDR2 SMNVEV (reference sequence). J gave up 8 bases and V 6 bases, and 18 bases lay outside the gene matches. The CDR3 spans 17 residues. The chain's CDR3 is CASRPTRATGLGEKLFF. CDR3 sequence (DNA): TGTGCCAGCAGACCCACCAGAGCGACAGGGCTGGGGGAAAAACTGTTTTTT.

In the case of this clone: An end of the junction does not agree with germline; a read error may underlie this. The chain has TRBV11-2 and TRBJ1-5; D is unclear. From germline, CDR1 is SGHAT and CDR2 FQNNGV. This CDR3 region has 13 residues. CDR3 in amino acids: CARSLDGGQPQHF. For the CDR3, the DNA is TGTGCCCGCAGCTTAGATGGCGGGCAGCCCCAGCATTTT.

This clone was observed a single time. This rearrangement joins TRBV6-5 to TRBJ1-5; D is ambiguous. The CDR3 length is 15 residues. Trimming pared 6 bases from V and 4 bases from J, leaving 16 bases between. The germline V gene has CDR1 MNHEY and CDR2 SVGAGI. CDR3 DNA sequence: TGTGCCAGCAGCCGGGGAGGATCGGGGAATCAGCCCCAGCATTTT. This encodes CASSRGGSGNQPQHF.

The V gene is TRBV2, the J gene TRBJ2-7, with TRBD2 matching 11 bases. Germline CDR1 is SNHLY and CDR2 is FYNNEI. The CDR3 totals 15 residues. J lost 0 bases, V lost 8 bases, and 6 bases had no gene match. The CDR3 reads CASGTSGLPSYEQYF. Written as DNA, the CDR3 is TGTGCCAGCGGGACTAGCGGTCTTCCCTCCTACGAGCAGTACTTC.

The chain couples TRBV4-3 to TRBJ1-2; D is uncertain. CDR3 length: 15 amino acids. Deletions cut 0 bases from V and 2 bases from J, with 10 bases between. Germline CDR1 reads LGHNA; CDR2 reads YSLEER. CDR3 protein: CASSQDLGRNYGYTF. The CDR3 DNA reads TGCGCCAGCAGCCAAGATCTCGGCAGGAACTATGGCTACACCTTC.

The V gene is TRBV7-3, the J gene TRBJ2-1; 15 positions match TRBD2. In germline, CDR1 is SGHTA, CDR2 FQGTGA. Trimming cost V 4 bases and J 6 bases; bases outside gene matches: 7. The CDR3 is 17 residues long. DNA of the CDR3: TGTGCCAGCAGCTCTCCGGGACTAGCGGGAGGAGTCAATGAGCAGTTCTTC. Its protein is CASSSPGLAGGVNEQFF. The full variable domain, completed using reference TRBV7-3 and TRBJ2-1, is GAGVSQTPSNKVTEKGKYVELRCDPISGHTALYWYRQSLGQGPEFLIYFQGTGAADDSGLPNDRFFAVRPEGSVSTLKIQRTERGDSAVYLCASSSPGLAGGVNEQFFGPGTRLTVL.

This chain connects TRBV4-1 to TRBJ1-2; TRBD1 might be the D (6 bases). The CDR3 totals 16 residues. Germline loops: CDR1 MGHRA, CDR2 YSYEKL. Between the trimmed V and J ends, which lost 2 bases and 2 bases, there was a span of 15 bases. CDR3 sequence (DNA): TGCGCCAGCAGCCAACCTGGTCAGGGGCCCAACTATGGCTACACCTTC. It codes for CASSQPGQGPNYGYTF.

This chain uses TRBV28 with TRBJ1-2; 8 nucleotides match TRBD1. The V segment lost 4 bases and the J segment 5 bases; nucleotides outside the gene matches: 9. This CDR3 region has 15 residues. Germline V gives CDR1 MDHEN, CDR2 SYDVKM. The CDR3 DNA reads as TGTGCCAGCAGTTCCCCCGGGACAGGTCCTTATGGCTACACCTTC. Amino acid sequence: CASSSPGTGPYGYTF.